This T cell receptor (beta chain) was recovered during a study of T cells in localized non-small cell lung cancer. Only in-frame clones appear in the TCRdb table, and some are missing; sequencing was by immunoSEQ multiplex PCR. The sample yields under 40,000 clones, approximately 80% seen once. General study results and limits: Adjacent lung was found to contain a median approximately 50 of the top 100 tumor clones. Uninvolved adjacent lung showed peak T cell clonality, exceeding tumor.

Concerning this clone: Its matching antigen is unknown.

Sample: peripheral blood, taken before any cancer treatment. The sequence was obtained from a male donor at least 60 years old with stage III squamous cell lung carcinoma.

The CDR3 DNA sequence: TGCGCCAGCAGCTTGGTACAGGGGGACGCAGATACGCAGTATTTT. Protein sequence: CASSLVQGDADTQYF. This sequence joins TRBV5-1 and TRBJ2-3; 8 bases are shared with TRBD1. Germline CDR1 reads SGHRS; CDR2 reads YFSETQ. The V and J ends lost 0 bases and 4 bases, in that order; junction bases with no gene match: 4. This CDR3 has 15 amino acids. The complete variable domain, with remaining parts taken from reference TRBV5-1 and TRBJ2-3, reads KAGVTQTPRYLIKTRGQQVTLSCSPISGHRSVSWYQQTPGQGLQFLFEYFSETQRNKGNFPGRFSGRQFSNSRSEMNVSTLELGDSALYLCASSLVQGDADTQYFGPGTRLTVL.